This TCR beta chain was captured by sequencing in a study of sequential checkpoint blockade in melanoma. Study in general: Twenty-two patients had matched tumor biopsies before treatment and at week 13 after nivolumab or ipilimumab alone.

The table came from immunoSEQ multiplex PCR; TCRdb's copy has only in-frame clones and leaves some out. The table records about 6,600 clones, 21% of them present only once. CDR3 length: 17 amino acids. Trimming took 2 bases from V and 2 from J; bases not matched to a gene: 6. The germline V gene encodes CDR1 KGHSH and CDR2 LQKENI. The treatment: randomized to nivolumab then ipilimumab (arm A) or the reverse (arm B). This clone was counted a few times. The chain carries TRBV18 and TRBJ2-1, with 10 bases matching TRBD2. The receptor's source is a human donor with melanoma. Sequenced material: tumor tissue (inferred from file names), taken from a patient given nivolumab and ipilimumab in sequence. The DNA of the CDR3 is TGTGCCAGCTCACCATCAAGTAGCGGGAGGACCTACAATGAGCAGTTCTTC. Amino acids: CASSPSSSGRTYNEQFF.